The 28 T cell receptor beta chains below were found in one sample sequenced in a study of cytomegalovirus exposure and HLA in healthy donors. Amplification used 60 Vbeta primers and 13 Jbeta primers. Profiling relied on immunoSEQ multiplex PCR, and the TCRdb table lists in-frame clones only, not all of them. Its table lists 200,000 to 250,000 clones. The material sequenced was PBMCs. The source of these receptors is a woman younger than 45 in good health and CMV-seropositive.

The rearrangement uses TRBV29-1 and TRBJ1-2; D not certain. There are 14 residues in the CDR3. The germline V gene has CDR1 SQVTM and CDR2 ANQGSEA. V shed 4 bases and J shed 7 bases, with 19 bases lying between them. CDR3: CSVASRYREGGYTF. The CDR3 DNA reads as TGCAGCGTTGCCTCTAGGTACCGGGAGGGTGGCTACACCTTC.

V gene TRBV7-9 combines with J gene TRBJ2-7, with 8 bases that match TRBD2. This CDR3 region has 14 residues. With V trimmed by 4 bases and J by 5 bases, 7 bases remained unmatched. Germline V gene lookup returns CDR1 SEHNR and CDR2 FQNEAQ (reference sequence). For the CDR3, the DNA is TGTGCCAGCAGCTCCCCGGCCGGGGGGGACGAGCAGTACTTC. Protein: CASSSPAGGDEQYF. The complete variable domain, with remaining parts taken from reference TRBV7-9 and TRBJ2-7, reads DTGVSQNPRHKITKRGQNVTFRCDPISEHNRLYWYRQTLGQGPEFLTYFQNEAQLEKSRLLSDRFSAERPKGSFSTLEIQRTEQGDSAMYLCASSSPAGGDEQYFGPGTRLTVT.

This chain joins TRBV9 and TRBJ2-7, with D possibly TRBD2 on 5 matching bases. There are 16 residues in the CDR3. Germline CDR1 reads SGDLS; CDR2 reads YYNGEE. Trimming shortened V by 4 bases and J by 3 bases, and 20 bases separated the two germline ends. The CDR3 loop is CASSPAVGGFLYEQYF. In nucleotides, the CDR3 is TGTGCCAGCAGCCCAGCAGTAGGCGGGTTCCTCTACGAGCAGTACTTC.

The gene calls are TRBV10-2 and TRBJ1-2, with 8 bases fitting TRBD1. Germline CDR1 reads WSHSY; CDR2 reads SAAADI. Trimming at V came to 4 bases and at J to 3 bases, leaving 10 bases not matched to a gene. The CDR3 runs 16 residues. CDR3 region: CASSGRTGSIDYGYTF. In nucleotides, the CDR3 is TGCGCCAGCAGTGGAAGGACAGGGAGTATCGACTATGGCTACACCTTC.

Concerning this clone itself: Distinct nucleotide sequences in the sample also encode this CDR3. This chain links TRBV6-4 with TRBJ1-2, with a tentative D call TRBD1 (5 bases). The length of the CDR3 is 15 residues. V was trimmed by 5 bases and J by 4 bases, leaving 17 bases between them. The germline V gene encodes CDR1 MRHNA and CDR2 SNTAGT. CDR3 protein: CASSLDSRLPYGYTF. The CDR3, as DNA: TGTGCCAGCAGTCTCGACAGCCGACTCCCCTATGGCTACACCTTC.

The V gene is TRBV19, the J gene TRBJ2-1; weak D call: TRBD2 (7 bases). V was shortened by 1 base and J by 2 bases, with 15 bases between the two germline ends. CDR1 and CDR2 from the germline V gene are LNHDA and SQIVND (reference sequence). CDR3 size: 17 residues. This chain's CDR3 is CASSIAGGARPYNEQFF. The CDR3 bases are TGTGCCAGTAGTATAGCTGGGGGGGCAAGACCCTACAATGAGCAGTTCTTC.

The genes are TRBV9 and TRBJ1-1; D not certain. In germline, CDR1 is SGDLS, CDR2 YYNGEE. V shed 2 bases and J shed 3 bases, with 8 bases lying between them. This CDR3 is 13 amino acids long. In DNA, the CDR3 is TGTGCCAGCAGCGTTACCAGTGACACTGAAGCTTTCTTT. It codes for CASSVTSDTEAFF.

V gene TRBV11-2 combines with J gene TRBJ2-2, with D unclear. CDR3 length: 12 residues. V was clipped by 5 bases and J by 7 bases, with 8 bases between them. Germline V gives CDR1 SGHAT, CDR2 FQNNGV. The chain's CDR3 is CASSPWSGELFF. DNA of the CDR3: TGTGCCAGCAGCCCCTGGAGCGGGGAGCTGTTTTTT.

The rearrangement links TRBV19 to TRBJ2-3, with D possibly TRBD1 on 6 matching bases. There are 13 residues in the CDR3. From germline, CDR1 is LNHDA and CDR2 SQIVND (reference sequence). Trimming took off 4 bases at V and 3 bases at J, with 8 bases between the two ends. For the CDR3, the DNA is TGTGCCAGTAGTACAGGACAGACAGATACGCAGTATTTT. It encodes CASSTGQTDTQYF.

The gene calls are TRBV9 and TRBJ2-2; no firm D call. This CDR3 is 15 amino acids long. Trimming removed 0 bases from V and 1 base from J, with 7 bases in between. Looked up from germline, CDR1 is SGDLS and CDR2 is YYNGEE. CDR3 in DNA: TGTGCCAGCAGCGTAGCTATAGAGAACACCGGGGAGCTGTTTTTT. Its protein product is CASSVAIENTGELFF.

The genes are TRBV19 and TRBJ2-7, with a tentative D call TRBD1 (6 bases). CDR3 size: 12 residues. V was shortened by 6 bases and J by 3 bases, with 9 bases between the two germline ends. The germline gives CDR1 LNHDA, CDR2 SQIVND (reference sequence). CDR3 sequence (DNA): TGTGCCAGTAGCGACAGGTTCTACGAGCAGTACTTC. Encoded protein: CASSDRFYEQYF.

The J gene is TRBJ2-7, the V gene TRBV6-6, with D tentatively TRBD2 (6 bases). Germline V lookup: CDR1 MNHNY, CDR2 SVGAGI (reference sequence). The CDR3 spans 15 residues. The ends were cut back, 5 bases at V and 9 bases at J, with 23 bases in the middle. The CDR3 sequence is CASSRPESPGGRQYF. CDR3 nucleotide sequence: TGTGCCAGCAGTCGTCCCGAGAGTCCTGGGGGGAGGCAGTACTTC.

This sequence joins TRBV19 and TRBJ1-5, with 8 bases lining up with TRBD1. The CDR3 has 14 residues. Germline V CDR1 and CDR2: LNHDA, SQIVND (reference sequence). The J segment lost 7 bases and the V segment lost 7 bases, leaving 9 bases of the junction unmatched. DNA of the CDR3: TGTGCCAGTACTCTGACAGGGGCCAGACAGCCCCAGCATTTT. This encodes CASTLTGARQPQHF.

The chain couples TRBV4-1 to TRBJ2-3; the match to TRBD2 covers 12 bases. Germline V gene data show CDR1 as MGHRA and CDR2 as YSYEKL. The trim removed 4 bases at V and 11 bases at J, leaving 19 bases unmatched. This CDR3 spans 18 amino acids. The CDR3 sequence: CASSPAGLPSGRAEVQYF. The CDR3 DNA follows: TGCGCCAGCAGCCCGGCCGGGCTCCCTAGCGGGAGGGCCGAGGTGCAGTATTTT.

The chain carries TRBV5-1 and TRBJ2-3; 13 bases match TRBD2. This CDR3 has 15 residues. J gave up 5 bases and V 5 bases, and 5 bases lay outside the gene matches. The germline V gene encodes CDR1 SGHRS and CDR2 YFSETQ. The CDR3 loop is CASRRTSGSIDTQYF. CDR3 bases: TGCGCCAGCAGGCGGACTAGCGGGAGTATAGATACGCAGTATTTT.

The chain links TRBV7-9 to TRBJ2-2, with TRBD2 matching over 8 bases. Germline trimming cut 4 bases from V and 0 bases from J; bases unmatched to any gene: 4. The CDR3 contains 16 residues. The germline V gene encodes CDR1 SEHNR and CDR2 FQNEAQ (reference sequence). The CDR3 DNA follows: TGTGCCAGCAGCTGGGGGCGGGGGGCGAACACCGGGGAGCTGTTTTTT. It translates to CASSWGRGANTGELFF.

The chain couples TRBV30 to TRBJ2-7; D is uncertain. Trimming shortened V by 4 bases and J by 3 bases, and 13 bases separated the two germline ends. There are 13 residues in the CDR3. CDR1 and CDR2 from the germline V gene are GTSNPN and SVGIG (reference sequence). CDR3 region: CAWTERRNYEQYF. The CDR3 nucleotides read TGTGCCTGGACCGAAAGGAGAAACTACGAGCAGTACTTC.

This rearrangement joins TRBV19 to TRBJ1-5; possible D gene TRBD1, 6 bases. V was trimmed by 7 bases and J by 0 bases, leaving 16 bases between them. This CDR3 region has 16 residues. The germline V gene has CDR1 LNHDA and CDR2 SQIVND (reference sequence). The CDR3 sequence is CASKKGGGVSNQPQHF. The CDR3, as DNA: TGTGCCAGTAAAAAAGGGGGGGGAGTTAGCAATCAGCCCCAGCATTTT.

The chain carries TRBV5-1 and TRBJ2-7; 11 bases match TRBD2. V lost 3 bases, J lost 2 bases, and 7 bases stayed unmatched. CDR3 length equals 16 residues. Germline lookup yields CDR1 SGHRS and CDR2 YFSETQ. CDR3 DNA: TGCGCCAGCAGCTCTGGGACTAGCGGACTCACCTACGAGCAGTACTTC. It is translated as CASSSGTSGLTYEQYF.

The chain couples TRBV7-9 to TRBJ2-3; a weak D match, TRBD1 (5 bases). V was trimmed by 6 bases and J by 4 bases, leaving 20 bases between them. The CDR3 extends over 16 amino acids. Germline assignment: CDR1 SEHNR and CDR2 FQNEAQ (reference sequence). Here the CDR3 reads CASSHLRQGRADTQYF. In nucleotides, the CDR3 is TGTGCCAGCAGTCACCTCCGGCAGGGTCGGGCAGATACGCAGTATTTT. Together with reference TRBV7-9 and TRBJ2-3, the CDR3 gives the full variable domain: DTGVSQNPRHKITKRGQNVTFRCDPISEHNRLYWYRQTLGQGPEFLTYFQNEAQLEKSRLLSDRFSAERPKGSFSTLEIQRTEQGDSAMYLCASSHLRQGRADTQYFGPGTRLTVL.

This sequence joins TRBV12-5 and TRBJ2-1, with 9 bases aligning to TRBD2. This CDR3 has 17 amino acids. V dropped 1 base and J dropped 3; count of bases not matched to a gene: 7. Germline CDR1 reads LGHNT; CDR2 reads FRNRAP. The CDR3: CASGLDLLAGVYNEQFF. CDR3 coding DNA: TGTGCTAGTGGTTTGGATCTTTTAGCGGGGGTCTACAATGAGCAGTTCTTC.

The CDR3 nucleotides are TGTGCCAGTAGTATAATTGGACTAGCGGGGGCCTTGCAGTTCTTC. Translating gives CASSIIGLAGALQFF. The chain uses TRBV19 and TRBJ2-1; 13 bases match TRBD2. Germline assignment: CDR1 LNHDA and CDR2 SQIVND (reference sequence). V gave up 2 bases and J gave up 12 bases; unmatched junction bases: 7. CDR3 length: 15 amino acids.

The CDR3 DNA reads as TGTGCCATCAGTGAGTCGACAGGGCGTTATTCCTACGAGCAGTACTTC. Translated: CAISESTGRYSYEQYF. The chain employs TRBV10-3 and TRBJ2-7; 7 bases align to TRBD1. The V and J ends lost 0 bases and 1 base, in that order; junction bases with no gene match: 6. The CDR3 totals 16 residues. The germline V gene encodes CDR1 ENHRY and CDR2 SYGVKD.

The gene calls are TRBV30 and TRBJ2-7; TRBD2 aligns across 7 bases. Per germline, CDR1 GTSNPN and CDR2 SVGIG (reference sequence). Germline trimming cut 8 bases from V and 2 bases from J; bases unmatched to any gene: 9. The CDR3 runs 13 residues. CDR3 residues: CAVASGSTYEQYF. The CDR3 DNA reads TGTGCCGTCGCTAGCGGCTCTACCTACGAGCAGTACTTC.

This sequence joins TRBV4-3 and TRBJ1-5, with D perhaps TRBD1 (6 bases). The germline V gene encodes CDR1 LGHNA and CDR2 YSLEER. The CDR3 extends over 15 amino acids. The V end lost 3 bases, the J end lost 7 bases, and 16 bases lay between the germline ends. DNA of the CDR3: TGCGCCAGCAGCCACGGACACAGGGAGCAACAGCCCCAGCATTTT. Amino acid sequence: CASSHGHREQQPQHF.

This chain joins TRBV5-8 and TRBJ2-1; TRBD1 matches 9 bases. J gave up 8 bases and V 0 bases, and 3 bases lay outside the gene matches. Per the germline V gene, CDR1 is SGHTS and CDR2 is YDEGEE. The CDR3 totals 14 residues. CDR3 in amino acids: CASSLGTGVDEQFF. The DNA for the CDR3 is TGTGCCAGCAGCTTGGGGACAGGGGTGGATGAGCAGTTCTTC.

The V and J genes are TRBV5-1 and TRBJ2-1, with 7 bases aligning to TRBD2. This CDR3 contains 16 residues. The V and J ends lost 0 bases and 4 bases, in that order; junction bases with no gene match: 7. CDR1 is SGHRS and CDR2 is YFSETQ in the germline V gene. The CDR3: CASSLVGSGPYNEQFF. The CDR3 DNA reads as TGCGCCAGCAGCTTGGTGGGTAGCGGGCCGTACAATGAGCAGTTCTTC.

J is TRBJ1-1 and V is TRBV7-9; TRBD1 matches at 7 bases. The CDR3 loop spans 14 amino acids. Germline CDR1 SEHNR, CDR2 FQNEAQ (reference sequence). Germline trimming cut 4 bases from V and 5 bases from J; bases unmatched to any gene: 7. CDR3 sequence reads: CASSSTGWETEAFF. CDR3 nucleotide sequence: TGTGCCAGCAGCTCGACAGGGTGGGAAACTGAAGCTTTCTTT.